The clone carrying this T cell receptor beta chain occurred a few times. The data are from a study of neurological immune-mediated disorders. A single record per CDR3 protein comes from TCRdb applying MiXCR to the 5' RACE reads. Of 50,000 to 65,000 distinct CDR3 sequences in the sample, less than 4.5% were seen once. This TCR came from a man aged 25 to 40 with multiple sclerosis. Sequencing input: PBMCs.

This CDR3 is CASSPRQGELNEQFF. CDR3 nucleotide sequence: TGCGCCAGCAGCCCGAGACAGGGAGAGTTGAATGAGCAGTTCTTC. This chain links TRBV5-1 with TRBJ2-1, with 7 bases lining up with TRBD1. Germline V CDR1 and CDR2: SGHRS, YFSETQ. CDR3 length: 15 residues. Trimming removed 4 bases from V and 7 bases from J; junction bases left unmatched: 11.